The TCR beta chain described here comes from a study of T cells in Graves' hyperthyroidism and ophthalmopathy. Researchers took RNA transcripts and amplified the TCR beta CDR3 regions from them. A first-round RT-PCR of the TCR CDR3 used the HTBI primer set. TCRdb called the multiplex PCR reads again in MiXCR, with one record for every CDR3 protein. The repertoire includes around 620,000 distinct CDR3 sequences, 14% of them detected once, and over 6% sits in the top ten. This clonotype was detected a few times. Sequencing was carried out using blood. The receptor was derived from a woman younger than 30 with Graves' ophthalmopathy.

CDR3: CASSSLAGREQYF. For the CDR3, the DNA is TGTGCCAGCAGCTCACTAGCGGGAAGGGAGCAGTACTTC. This sequence joins TRBV4-2 and TRBJ2-7, with TRBD2 matching 10 bases. Trimming at V came to 5 bases and at J to 7 bases, leaving 5 bases not matched to a gene. The germline V gene encodes CDR1 LGHNA and CDR2 YNFKEQ. The CDR3 is made up of 13 amino acids.